The present T cell receptor (beta chain) was sequenced within a study of T cell responses to AZD1222 COVID-19 vaccine (dated by TCRdb to the early 2020s). Notes on the research overall: A total of 233 trial participants underwent TCR sequencing, of whom some 210 received two doses of AZD1222 and 26 received two doses of the MenACWY control vaccine. Trial participants were enrolled into age subgroups of 18-55, 56-69 and 70-plus years, which contained roughly 140, 27 and 60 TCR-sequenced participants, respectively. The investigation overall reported the following: Because no day 14 peak-response samples were available, repertoires were characterized only after the peak T cell response. The vaccine-associated CD4 TCRs covered the entire spike protein, and the dominant responses fell in regions 160-218 and 743-854. After two AZD1222 doses, spike-specific TCR breadth and depth were significantly higher than at day 0 and than in MenACWY recipients. Nearly half of unique spike-specific TCRs reportedly recognized epitopes outside regions mutated in the B.1.351 and B.1.1.7 variants. Conclusions about previously exposed vaccinees are limited, since just a handful of AZD1222 recipients were seropositive for SARS-CoV-2 at baseline. The 56-69-year group was small, and its depth increase did not reach significance, likely because of low power. Participants were mostly white British and included more females than males, and it was suggested by the authors that clonal diversity may have been underestimated.

As to this clone: The antigen it binds to is not known. Per-base qualities were not stored, and no clone one base away is much larger.

The time point label here, explained by the study, means: about 28 days (+/-7) after the second vaccine dose. AZD1222 recipients given second doses at about 4 weeks or at about 12 weeks were pooled, since spike-specific TCR depth and breadth were not found to differ between the two schedules. Samples from vaccinated people were obtained from the UK trials COV001 and COV002, which included a single-blind randomized controlled phase 2/3 trial of AZD1222 (ChAdOx1 nCoV-19) in healthy adults. For TCRbeta chain sequencing, PBMC samples were collected from trial participants at day 0 and at day 28 after the second dose. The CDR3 numbers 13 residues from cysteine through phenylalanine. Left in the record is the CDR3 DNA by itself, 39 bases read in frame from the first base. The V end loses 6 bases and the J end loses 6 bases, and a stretch of 14 bases separates them. The germline V gene encodes CDR1 MDHEN and CDR2 SYDVKM.

The CDR3 regions of human TCRbeta chains were subjected to immunosequencing. In the paper's pipeline: Repertoire TCRs were matched against a reference library of SARS-CoV-2-specific TCRs generated with the MIRA antigen-specificity platform. Breadth was defined as the fraction of unique TCRs that were SARS-CoV-2-associated. Depth was defined as the fraction of total T cells that were SARS-CoV-2-associated. Using the MIRA data, each spike-specific TCR was assigned both to the spike region to which the TCR was reactive and to a CD4 or CD8 class. Log10-transformed breadth and depth values were compared by one-way ANOVA with Sidak's multiple comparisons tests. The source is immuneACCESS, and TCRdb retained only in-frame sequences with V and J called. Part of the clones is not carried over; for the studies checked, unresolved V genes explain less than half of this, and the remainder is unexplained. D and trimming were read from the DNA, whereas the V and J calls and clone size are those reported in that table. Present in this sample are roughly 120,000 clones, 86% of which were seen just once. The biggest ten clones account for 15% to 20% of the sample.

The chain is assembled from TRBV28 and TRBJ1-2, with a weak D call of TRBD1 (5 bases match). Sequenced here: peripheral blood, sampled 28 days after the second AZD1222 dose. The receptor's source is an adult who received the AZD1222 COVID-19 vaccine. The CDR3: CASSPGQGDGYTF. The DNA reads TGTGCCAGCAGCCCAGGGCAGGGAGATGGCTACACCTTC.